This TCR beta chain originates from a study of shared T cell receptors in the human thymus. Germline V gene sequence: CDR1 SGHNT, CDR2 YYREEE (reference sequence). J lost 4 bases, V lost 4 bases, and 13 bases had no gene match. There are 16 residues in the CDR3. The method was immunoSEQ multiplex PCR; TCRdb's version includes in-frame clones alone and lacks a portion of them. The sample shows 700,000 or so clones, approximately 85% of them seen only once. This sample also appeared in a second study, on human thymus T cells. From that study: Donor material was obtained from healthy Finnish infants undergoing corrective surgery for congenital heart defects. The thymus was resected at corrective cardiac surgery.

Sequenced: thymocytes. This TCR was recovered from a girl less than two years old with a congenital heart defect. The chain links TRBV5-4 to TRBJ1-2, with 7 bases aligning to TRBD1. Here the CDR3 reads CASSPTGEANPYGYTF. The CDR3, as DNA: TGTGCCAGCAGCCCCACAGGGGAAGCAAACCCCTATGGCTACACCTTC. Supplemented by reference TRBV5-4 and TRBJ1-2, the full variable domain reads ETGVTQSPTHLIKTRGQQVTLRCSSQSGHNTVSWYQQALGQGPQFIFQYYREEENGRGNFPPRFSGLQFPNYSSELNVNALELDDSALYLCASSPTGEANPYGYTFGSGTRLTVV.